These 25 T cell receptor beta chains originate from one sample sequenced in a study of T cell changes during pregnancy in multiple sclerosis. Sequencing used immunoSEQ multiplex PCR; TCRdb keeps in-frame clones, though not all of them. The sample lists over 45,000 clones; over 80% were seen once. The specimen comprised CD4+ T cells from peripheral blood mononuclear cells, sampled after pregnancy. These receptor sequences come from a female donor with multiple sclerosis, enrolled in a pregnancy study.

The chain couples TRBV5-1 to TRBJ2-2; a weak D match, TRBD2 (6 bases). Germline V CDR1 and CDR2: SGHRS, YFSETQ. There are 17 residues in the CDR3. V was cut by 4 bases and J by 6 bases, with 22 bases left in between. The DNA for the CDR3 is TGCGCCAGCAGCCTGTCAGGAGGGCTGTTTAGCGCCGGGGAGCTGTTTTTT. It encodes CASSLSGGLFSAGELFF.

This clone appeared a single time. The rearrangement links TRBV28 to TRBJ1-2, with D unclear. CDR3 size: 14 residues. V lost 5 bases to trimming and J lost 8 bases, with 18 bases between them. Germline-derived CDR1 and CDR2 are MDHEN and SYDVKM. CDR3 protein: CASSLPGGYGGYTF. The CDR3 DNA reads as TGTGCCAGCAGTCTACCCGGAGGGTATGGGGGCTACACCTTC.

This chain's CDR3 is CASSPLGNTIYF. For the CDR3, the DNA is TGTGCCAGCAGCCCCCTGGGAAACACCATATATTTT. The chain couples TRBV7-2 to TRBJ1-3; no clear D gene. V lost 5 bases and J 4 bases, leaving 6 bases between the germline ends. Germline V gives CDR1 SGHTA, CDR2 FQGNSA. The CDR3 runs 12 residues.

V and J are TRBV19 and TRBJ2-2; D may be TRBD1 (5 bases). Germline V gives CDR1 LNHDA, CDR2 SQIVND (reference sequence). The CDR3 runs to 14 residues. Trimming took 8 bases from V and 2 from J, leaving 12 bases between them. The CDR3: CASRQNINTGELFF. The CDR3 DNA reads TGTGCCAGTCGACAGAATATAAACACCGGGGAGCTGTTTTTT.

The chain links TRBV2 to TRBJ2-1; 8 bases fit TRBD2. Losses at the gene ends were 4 bases for V and 6 bases for J; bases not matched to a gene: 5. The CDR3 has 14 residues. The germline CDR1 and CDR2 sequences are SNHLY and FYNNEI. The CDR3 region has the DNA TGTGCCAGCAGTGTCGGGAGGGCCTTCAATGAGCAGTTCTTC. Protein: CASSVGRAFNEQFF.

This rearrangement joins TRBV4-2 to TRBJ1-5; the match to TRBD1 covers 8 bases. The CDR3 runs to 15 residues. The junction had 8 bases not matched to a gene; V was cut back by 4 bases and J by 6 bases. Germline lookup yields CDR1 LGHNA and CDR2 YNFKEQ. CDR3 protein: CASSREQGGRQPQHF. The CDR3 DNA reads as TGTGCCAGCAGCCGGGAACAGGGGGGCCGTCAGCCCCAGCATTTT.

This clone was recorded only once. The chain employs TRBV23-1 and TRBJ1-1; a possible D gene is TRBD1 (6 bases). TRBV23-1 has ORF status, its function being uncertain. The CDR3 has 14 amino acids. Trimming removed 3 bases at V and 1 base at J, with 9 bases between. CDR3 in amino acids: CASSHRGANTEAFF. CDR3 coding DNA: TGCGCCAGCAGTCACAGGGGTGCGAACACTGAAGCTTTCTTT.

This rearrangement joins TRBV7-2 to TRBJ1-4; a weak D match, TRBD1 (5 bases). The CDR3 loop spans 14 amino acids. Trimming removed 3 bases from V and 8 bases from J, with 13 bases in between. Germline V lookup: CDR1 SGHTA, CDR2 FQGNSA. This CDR3 reads CASSLTVFDEKLFF. In DNA form, the CDR3 reads TGTGCCAGCAGCTTGACAGTGTTTGACGAAAAACTGTTTTTT.

The chain joins TRBV10-3 to TRBJ2-7; 11 bases map to TRBD2. The V segment lost 10 bases and the J segment 2 bases; nucleotides outside the gene matches: 7. The V gene's germline CDR1 is ENHRY and CDR2 SYGVKD. The CDR3 has 14 residues. The CDR3 region has the DNA TGTGCCACTTGTACTAGCGGGAGTACCTACGAGCAGTACTTC. It codes for CATCTSGSTYEQYF.

The chain carries TRBV28 and TRBJ1-2; 9 nucleotides align to TRBD1. Germline lookup yields CDR1 MDHEN and CDR2 SYDVKM. V was pared by 3 bases and J by 8 bases, with 4 bases of the junction left unmatched. The CDR3 runs to 13 residues. The CDR3 DNA is TGTGCCAGCAGTTTCGGGACAGGGAAAGGCTACACCTTC. This sequence encodes CASSFGTGKGYTF.

The CDR3 sequence: CASSQRTGPMNTEAFF. The CDR3 nucleotides read TGTGCCAGCAGCCAGAGGACAGGTCCAATGAACACTGAAGCTTTCTTT. The chain employs TRBV7-9 and TRBJ1-1, with 7 positions matching TRBD1. The CDR3 consists of 16 residues. V shed 5 bases, J shed 0 bases, and the junction held 9 bases outside the gene matches. Germline CDR1 reads SEHNR; CDR2 reads FQNEAQ (reference sequence). The variable domain in full, completed from reference TRBV7-9 and TRBJ1-1, reads DTGVSQNPRHKITKRGQNVTFRCDPISEHNRLYWYRQTLGQGPEFLTYFQNEAQLEKSRLLSDRFSAERPKGSFSTLEIQRTEQGDSAMYLCASSQRTGPMNTEAFFGQGTRLTVV.

This clone showed up just once. The V call is TRBV12-5, the J call TRBJ2-5; 9 nucleotides align to TRBD1. The V gene's germline CDR1 is LGHNT and CDR2 FRNRAP. V gave up 1 base and J gave up 4 bases; unmatched junction bases: 4. The CDR3 is 15 residues long. CDR3 sequence: CASGLDRGQGETQYF. CDR3 DNA: TGTGCTAGTGGTTTGGACAGGGGGCAAGGAGAGACCCAGTACTTC. Combining the CDR3 with reference TRBV12-5 and TRBJ2-5 gives the whole variable domain DARVTQTPRHKVTEMGQEVTMRCQPILGHNTVFWYRQTMMQGLELLAYFRNRAPLDDSGMPKDRFSAEMPDATLATLKIQPSEPRDSAVYFCASGLDRGQGETQYFGPGTRLLVL.

V usage is TRBV5-1 and J usage is TRBJ2-1; D possibly corresponds to TRBD1 (6 bases). Trimming shortened V by 2 bases and J by 8 bases, and 14 bases separated the two germline ends. This CDR3 contains 14 residues. The V gene's germline CDR1 is SGHRS and CDR2 YFSETQ. As DNA, the CDR3 is TGCGCCAGCAGCTTCAGGGGTGGGCGCGATGAGCAGTTCTTC. This gives the protein CASSFRGGRDEQFF.

The chain couples TRBV5-4 to TRBJ2-3; 10 bases line up with TRBD1. Per the germline V gene, CDR1 is SGHNT and CDR2 is YYREEE (reference sequence). The CDR3 sequence is 15 residues long. Trimming at V came to 4 bases and at J to 4 bases, leaving 6 bases not matched to a gene. CDR3 sequence: CASSPGTGAADTQYF. The CDR3 DNA sequence: TGTGCCAGCAGCCCTGGGACAGGGGCGGCAGATACGCAGTATTTT.

This chain connects TRBV6-1 to TRBJ2-2, with TRBD1 identical over 8 bases. Germline V CDR1 and CDR2: MNHNS, SASEGT. J gave up 6 bases and V 7 bases, and 10 bases lay outside the gene matches. This CDR3 is 15 amino acids long. This CDR3 reads CASKTWTGTAGELFF. The CDR3 DNA is TGTGCCAGCAAGACCTGGACAGGGACGGCCGGGGAGCTGTTTTTT.

The chain carries TRBV18 and TRBJ1-1; the D gene is possibly TRBD1 (5 bases). This CDR3 spans 13 amino acids. Germline V gives CDR1 KGHSH, CDR2 LQKENI. V lost 4 bases and J 3 bases, leaving 9 bases between the germline ends. The CDR3 loop reads CASSRGGDTEAFF. In nucleotides, the CDR3 is TGTGCCAGCTCACGGGGGGGGGACACTGAAGCTTTCTTT.

The rearrangement joins TRBV7-9 to TRBJ2-1; D unclear. Germline V gives CDR1 SEHNR, CDR2 FQNEAQ (reference sequence). The V and J ends lost 1 base and 4 bases respectively, with 11 bases between them. This CDR3 is built from 15 residues. The DNA of the CDR3 is TGTGCCAGCAGCTTAGTCCAGGCCTCGTACAATGAGCAGTTCTTC. Translation gives CASSLVQASYNEQFF.

The V call is TRBV27, the J call TRBJ2-5; 10 nucleotides line up with TRBD2. The CDR3 covers 14 residues. The germline gives CDR1 MNHEY, CDR2 SMNVEV (reference sequence). The V gene end was trimmed by 3 bases and the J gene end by 4 bases; junction bases not matched to a gene: 2. The CDR3 reads CASSFSGRGETQYF. CDR3 coding DNA: TGTGCCAGCAGTTTCAGCGGGAGGGGAGAGACCCAGTACTTC.

V is TRBV7-2 and J is TRBJ1-2; TRBD1 matches at 9 bases. The CDR3 has 14 residues. The V and J ends lost 3 bases and 7 bases, in that order; junction bases with no gene match: 6. Per germline, CDR1 SGHTA and CDR2 FQGNSA. In DNA, the CDR3 is TGTGCCAGCAGCTTTAACCGGGACAGGGCTGGCTACACCTTC. Translated: CASSFNRDRAGYTF.

The chain carries TRBV28 and TRBJ2-6; D not certain. Trimming removed 6 bases from V and 2 bases from J, with 23 bases in between. CDR1 MDHEN and CDR2 SYDVKM come from the germline V gene. The CDR3 is 19 residues long. The CDR3 DNA reads TGTGCCAGCAGCCCCGAAGGATACCGACTCCTAACTGGGGCCAACGTCCTGACTTTC. Its protein is CASSPEGYRLLTGANVLTF. Full variable domain (rest looked up from reference TRBV28 and TRBJ2-6): DVKVTQSSRYLVKRTGEKVFLECVQDMDHENMFWYRQDPGLGLRLIYFSYDVKMKEKGDIPEGYSVSREKKERFSLILESASTNQTSMYLCASSPEGYRLLTGANVLTFGAGSRLTVL.

This chain uses TRBV4-2 with TRBJ2-3; 16 bases map to TRBD2. CDR3 length equals 20 residues. Germline CDR1 and CDR2: LGHNA and YNFKEQ. Losses at the gene ends were 2 bases for V and 2 bases for J; bases not matched to a gene: 10. The CDR3 protein is CASSQSRGLAGGPNTDTQYF. Here the CDR3 DNA reads TGTGCCAGCAGCCAATCAAGGGGACTAGCGGGAGGGCCTAACACAGATACGCAGTATTTT.

The chain links TRBV5-4 to TRBJ2-7, with a possible D match to TRBD1 (6 bases). The germline V gene has CDR1 SGHNT and CDR2 YYREEE (reference sequence). The germline V and J ends were trimmed by 2 bases and 5 bases, with 17 bases remaining between them. CDR3 length: 15 amino acids. The CDR3 reads CASSFTSSRGDEQYF. CDR3 nucleotide sequence: TGTGCCAGCAGCTTCACATCATCCAGGGGCGACGAGCAGTACTTC.

By sample fraction, this clone is medium-sized. The CDR3 DNA reads as TGTGCCAGCAGCCTAGTGGGACAGGGGATGGCCGAGCAGTACTTC. It yields the protein CASSLVGQGMAEQYF. The chain uses TRBV7-2 and TRBJ2-7; TRBD1 aligns across 10 bases. This CDR3 is 15 amino acids long. With V trimmed by 5 bases and J by 6 bases, 10 bases remained unmatched. Looked up from germline, CDR1 is SGHTA and CDR2 is FQGNSA. Using reference TRBV7-2 and TRBJ2-7 for the parts outside the CDR3, the full variable domain is GAGVSQSPSNKVTEKGKDVELRCDPISGHTALYWYRQSLGQGLEFLIYFQGNSAPDKSGLPSDRFSAERTGGSVSTLTIQRTQQEDSAVYLCASSLVGQGMAEQYFGPGTRLTVT.

V gene TRBV28 combines with J gene TRBJ1-6; D might be TRBD1 (5 bases). CDR3 length equals 14 residues. Germline values: CDR1 MDHEN, CDR2 SYDVKM. Deletions cut 7 bases from V and 10 bases from J, with 17 bases between. In DNA form, the CDR3 reads TGTGCCAGCATCCTCGGGGGGGGAGGGTCACCCCTCCACTTT. It codes for CASILGGGGSPLHF.

The chain combines TRBV30 with TRBJ2-1, with D unclear. V shed 0 bases and J shed 0 bases, with 12 bases lying between them. This CDR3 has 16 amino acids. Germline V gene lookup returns CDR1 GTSNPN and CDR2 SVGIG (reference sequence). This CDR3 reads CAWSVSSYYSYNEQFF. CDR3 sequence (DNA): TGTGCCTGGAGTGTAAGTAGCTACTACTCCTACAATGAGCAGTTCTTC.